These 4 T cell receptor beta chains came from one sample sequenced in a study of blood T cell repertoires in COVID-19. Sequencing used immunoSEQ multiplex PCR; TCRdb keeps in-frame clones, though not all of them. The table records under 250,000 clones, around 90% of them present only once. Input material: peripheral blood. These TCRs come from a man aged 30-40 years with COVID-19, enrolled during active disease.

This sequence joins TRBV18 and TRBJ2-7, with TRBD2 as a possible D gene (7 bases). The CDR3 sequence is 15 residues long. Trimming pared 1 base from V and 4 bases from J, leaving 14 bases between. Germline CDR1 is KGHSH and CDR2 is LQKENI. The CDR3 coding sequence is TGTGCCAGCTCACCACAGTACGGGGGGCCATACGAGCAGTACTTC. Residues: CASSPQYGGPYEQYF.

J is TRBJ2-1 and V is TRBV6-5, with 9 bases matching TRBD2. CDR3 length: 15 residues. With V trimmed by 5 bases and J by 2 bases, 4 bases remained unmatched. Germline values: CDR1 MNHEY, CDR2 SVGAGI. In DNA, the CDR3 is TGTGCCAGCAGTCGGCTAGCGGGGACCTACAATGAGCAGTTCTTC. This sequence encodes CASSRLAGTYNEQFF.

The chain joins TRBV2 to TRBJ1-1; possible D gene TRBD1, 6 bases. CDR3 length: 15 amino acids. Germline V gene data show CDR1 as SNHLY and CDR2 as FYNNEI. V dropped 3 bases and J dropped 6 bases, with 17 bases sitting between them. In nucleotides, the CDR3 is TGTGCCAGCAGTGAGGGGGGAGGGGGAATCGCTGAAGCTTTCTTT. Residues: CASSEGGGGIAEAFF. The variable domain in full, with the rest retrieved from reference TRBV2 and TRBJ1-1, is EPEVTQTPSHQVTQMGQEVILRCVPISNHLYFYWYRQILGQKVEFLVSFYNNEISEKSEIFDDQFSVERPDGSNFTLKIRSTKLEDSAMYFCASSEGGGGIAEAFFGQGTRLTVV.

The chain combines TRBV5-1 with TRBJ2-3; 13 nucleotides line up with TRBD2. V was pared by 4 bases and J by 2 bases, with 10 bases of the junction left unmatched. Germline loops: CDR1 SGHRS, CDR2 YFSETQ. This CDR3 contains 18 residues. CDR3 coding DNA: TGCGCCAGCAGCGAATCCGGGACTAGCGGGACATACACAGATACGCAGTATTTT. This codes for CASSESGTSGTYTDTQYF.